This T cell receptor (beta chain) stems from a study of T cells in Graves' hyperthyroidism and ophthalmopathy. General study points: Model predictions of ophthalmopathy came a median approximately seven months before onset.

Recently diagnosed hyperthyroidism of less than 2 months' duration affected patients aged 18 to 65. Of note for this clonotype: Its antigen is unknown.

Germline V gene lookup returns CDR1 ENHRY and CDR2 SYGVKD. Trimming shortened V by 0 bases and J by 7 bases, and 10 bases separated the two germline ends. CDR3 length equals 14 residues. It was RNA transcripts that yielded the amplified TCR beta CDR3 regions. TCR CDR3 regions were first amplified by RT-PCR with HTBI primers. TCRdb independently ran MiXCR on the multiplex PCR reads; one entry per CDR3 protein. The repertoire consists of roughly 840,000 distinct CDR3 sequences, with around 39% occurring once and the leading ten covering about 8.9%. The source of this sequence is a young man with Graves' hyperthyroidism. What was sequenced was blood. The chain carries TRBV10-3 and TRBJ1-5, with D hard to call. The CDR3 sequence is CAISESKGWQPQHF. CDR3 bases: TGTGCCATCAGTGAGTCTAAGGGTTGGCAGCCCCAGCATTTT.